This TCR beta chain was found in a study of blood T cell repertoires in COVID-19. In Seattle, patients joined the study during active infection and were tracked longitudinally. The V end lost 4 bases, the J end lost 6 bases, and 6 bases lay between the germline ends. This CDR3 contains 11 residues. Germline CDR1 LGHNA, CDR2 YNFKEQ. Original methodology: Amplifying reference gene primers gave estimates of nucleated cell counts. TCRdb's copy holds only in-frame clones and misses some; the assay was immunoSEQ multiplex PCR. The V and J calls and clone size were taken over from that table, and D and trimming were inferred from the DNA. This table holds 250,000 to 300,000 clones, roughly 86% found once.

Sequenced material: peripheral blood. The sequence came from a woman aged 30 to 39 with COVID-19, enrolled during active disease. The V gene is TRBV4-2, the J gene TRBJ1-1; D gene unclear. This chain's CDR3 is CASSRTSEAFF. For the CDR3, the DNA is TGTGCCAGCAGCCGGACTTCTGAAGCTTTCTTT.